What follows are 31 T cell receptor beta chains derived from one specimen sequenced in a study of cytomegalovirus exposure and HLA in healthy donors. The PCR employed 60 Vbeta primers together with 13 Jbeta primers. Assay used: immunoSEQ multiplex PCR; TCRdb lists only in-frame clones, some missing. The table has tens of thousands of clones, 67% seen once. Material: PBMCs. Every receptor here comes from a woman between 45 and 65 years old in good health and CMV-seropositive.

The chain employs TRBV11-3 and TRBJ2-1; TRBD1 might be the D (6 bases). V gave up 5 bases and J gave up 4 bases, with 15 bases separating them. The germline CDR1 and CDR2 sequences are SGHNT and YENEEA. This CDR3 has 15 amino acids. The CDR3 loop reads CASSTNRQAYNEQFF. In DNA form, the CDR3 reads TGTGCCAGCAGCACGAATCGACAGGCGTACAATGAGCAGTTCTTC.

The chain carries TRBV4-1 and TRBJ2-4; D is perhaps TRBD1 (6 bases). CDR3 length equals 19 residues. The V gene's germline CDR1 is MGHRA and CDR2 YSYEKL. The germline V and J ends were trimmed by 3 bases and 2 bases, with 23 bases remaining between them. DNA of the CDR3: TGCGCCAGCAGCCAGCGTCCGCCCTCCAAGGGGGAACCCAAAAACATTCAGTACTTC. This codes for CASSQRPPSKGEPKNIQYF.

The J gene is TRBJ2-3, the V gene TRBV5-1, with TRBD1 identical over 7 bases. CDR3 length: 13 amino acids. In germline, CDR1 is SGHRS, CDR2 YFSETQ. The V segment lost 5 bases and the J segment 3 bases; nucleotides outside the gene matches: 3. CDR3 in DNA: TGCGCCAGCAGACTACAGGGGACAGATACGCAGTATTTT. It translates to CASRLQGTDTQYF. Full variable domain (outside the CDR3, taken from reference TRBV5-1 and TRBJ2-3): KAGVTQTPRYLIKTRGQQVTLSCSPISGHRSVSWYQQTPGQGLQFLFEYFSETQRNKGNFPGRFSGRQFSNSRSEMNVSTLELGDSALYLCASRLQGTDTQYFGPGTRLTVL.

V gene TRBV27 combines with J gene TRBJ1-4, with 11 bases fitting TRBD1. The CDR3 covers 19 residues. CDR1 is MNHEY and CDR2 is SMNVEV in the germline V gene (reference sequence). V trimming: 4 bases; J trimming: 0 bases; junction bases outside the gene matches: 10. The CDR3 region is CASSSYRDRGGATNEKLFF. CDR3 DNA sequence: TGTGCCAGCAGTTCGTACCGGGACAGGGGGGGAGCAACTAATGAAAAACTGTTTTTT.

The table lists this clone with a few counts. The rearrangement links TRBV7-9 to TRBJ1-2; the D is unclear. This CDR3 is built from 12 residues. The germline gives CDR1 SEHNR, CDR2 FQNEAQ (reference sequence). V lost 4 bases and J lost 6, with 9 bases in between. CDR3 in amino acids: CASSSYADGYTF. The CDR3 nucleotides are TGTGCCAGCAGCTCGTACGCGGATGGCTACACCTTC. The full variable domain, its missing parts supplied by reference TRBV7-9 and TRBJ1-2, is DTGVSQNPRHKITKRGQNVTFRCDPISEHNRLYWYRQTLGQGPEFLTYFQNEAQLEKSRLLSDRFSAERPKGSFSTLEIQRTEQGDSAMYLCASSSYADGYTFGSGTRLTVV.

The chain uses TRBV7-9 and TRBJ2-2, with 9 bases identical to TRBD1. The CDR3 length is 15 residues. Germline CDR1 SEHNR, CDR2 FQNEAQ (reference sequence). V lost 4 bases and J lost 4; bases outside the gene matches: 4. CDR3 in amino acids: CASSSDRGVTGELFF. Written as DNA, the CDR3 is TGTGCCAGCAGCTCGGACAGGGGAGTCACCGGGGAGCTGTTTTTT.

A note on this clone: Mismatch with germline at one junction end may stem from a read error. CDR3 in amino acids: CASRSRTGTQYF. In DNA form, the CDR3 reads TGTGCCAGCAGGTCGAGGACAGGTACGCAGTATTTT. The chain has TRBV7-9 and TRBJ2-3; 7 positions agree with TRBD1. The CDR3 contains 12 residues. In germline, CDR1 is SEHNR, CDR2 FQNEAQ (reference sequence).

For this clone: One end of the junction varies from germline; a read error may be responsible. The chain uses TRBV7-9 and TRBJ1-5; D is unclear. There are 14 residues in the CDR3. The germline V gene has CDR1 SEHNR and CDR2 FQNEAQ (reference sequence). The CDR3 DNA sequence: TGTTCCAGCAGCTCCGGGGATAGCAATCAGCCCCAGCATTTT. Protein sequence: CSSSSGDSNQPQHF.

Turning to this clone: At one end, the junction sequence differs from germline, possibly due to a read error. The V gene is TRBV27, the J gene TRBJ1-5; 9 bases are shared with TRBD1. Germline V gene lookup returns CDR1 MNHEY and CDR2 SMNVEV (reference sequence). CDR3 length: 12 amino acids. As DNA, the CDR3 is TGTGCCAGCAGTCCCGGACAGGGGCCCAAGCATTTT. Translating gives CASSPGQGPKHF.

The CDR3 region is CASSPPEGNTIYF. CDR3 nucleotides: TGTGCCAGCTCACCACCAGAGGGAAACACCATATATTTT. The chain links TRBV18 to TRBJ1-3; D call uncertain. The CDR3 covers 13 residues. Looked up from germline, CDR1 is KGHSH and CDR2 is LQKENI. Deletions cut 0 bases from V and 4 bases from J, with 4 bases between.

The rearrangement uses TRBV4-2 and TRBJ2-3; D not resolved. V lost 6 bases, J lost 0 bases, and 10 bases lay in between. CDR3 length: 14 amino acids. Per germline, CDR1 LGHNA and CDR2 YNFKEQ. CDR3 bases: TGTGCCAGCAGTCGAGGAGTCAGCACAGATACGCAGTATTTT. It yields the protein CASSRGVSTDTQYF.

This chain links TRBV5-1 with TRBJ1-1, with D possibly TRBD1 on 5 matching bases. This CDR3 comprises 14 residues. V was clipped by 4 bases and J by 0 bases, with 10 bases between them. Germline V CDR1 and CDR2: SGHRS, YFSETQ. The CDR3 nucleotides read TGCGCCAGCAGCCCGACGACAGTGAACACTGAAGCTTTCTTT. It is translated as CASSPTTVNTEAFF.

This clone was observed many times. CDR3 nucleotide sequence: TGTGCCAGCAGTGATCGCGGGACTAGCGGGGGCCTAAGCTCCTACAATGAGCAGTTCTTC. This translates into CASSDRGTSGGLSSYNEQFF. The chain joins TRBV6-4 to TRBJ2-1; 14 nucleotides agree with TRBD2. CDR1 and CDR2 from the germline V gene are MRHNA and SNTAGT. The CDR3 is 20 amino acids. V shed 3 bases, J shed 0 bases, and the junction held 10 bases outside the gene matches.

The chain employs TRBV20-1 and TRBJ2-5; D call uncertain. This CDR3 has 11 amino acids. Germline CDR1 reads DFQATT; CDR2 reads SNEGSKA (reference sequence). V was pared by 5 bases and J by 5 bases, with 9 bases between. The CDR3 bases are TGCAGTGCTTACTCCGGGGAGACCCAGTACTTC. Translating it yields CSAYSGETQYF.

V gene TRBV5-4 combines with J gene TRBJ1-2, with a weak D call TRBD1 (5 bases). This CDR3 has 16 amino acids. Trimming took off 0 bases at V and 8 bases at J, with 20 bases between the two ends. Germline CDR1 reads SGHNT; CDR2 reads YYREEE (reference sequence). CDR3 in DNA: TGTGCCAGCAGCTTGGCCTCCGACGGGGGGTCGGACGGCTACACCTTC. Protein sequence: CASSLASDGGSDGYTF.

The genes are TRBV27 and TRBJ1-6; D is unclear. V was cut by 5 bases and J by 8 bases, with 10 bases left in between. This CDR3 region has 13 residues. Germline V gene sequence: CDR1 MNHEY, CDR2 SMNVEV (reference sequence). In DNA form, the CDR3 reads TGTGCCAGCAGTGACACGGACTATTCACCCCTCCACTTT. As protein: CASSDTDYSPLHF.

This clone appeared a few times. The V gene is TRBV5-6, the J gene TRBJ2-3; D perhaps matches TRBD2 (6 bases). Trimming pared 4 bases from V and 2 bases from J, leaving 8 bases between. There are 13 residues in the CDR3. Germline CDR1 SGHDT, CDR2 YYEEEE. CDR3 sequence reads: CASSRDFTDTQYF. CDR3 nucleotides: TGTGCCAGCAGCCGGGACTTCACAGATACGCAGTATTTT.

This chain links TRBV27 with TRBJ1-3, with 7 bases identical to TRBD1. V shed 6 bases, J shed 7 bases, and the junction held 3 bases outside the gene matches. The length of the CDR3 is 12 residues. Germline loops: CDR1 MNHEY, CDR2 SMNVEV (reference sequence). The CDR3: CASSQDRNTIYF. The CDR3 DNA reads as TGTGCCAGCAGCCAGGACAGGAACACCATATATTTT.

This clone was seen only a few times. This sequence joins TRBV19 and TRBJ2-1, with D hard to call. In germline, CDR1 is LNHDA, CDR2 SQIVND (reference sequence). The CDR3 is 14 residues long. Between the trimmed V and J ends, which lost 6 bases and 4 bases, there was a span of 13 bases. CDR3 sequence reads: CASSPRRDYNEQFF. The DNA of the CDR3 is TGTGCCAGTAGCCCCCGAAGAGATTACAATGAGCAGTTCTTC.

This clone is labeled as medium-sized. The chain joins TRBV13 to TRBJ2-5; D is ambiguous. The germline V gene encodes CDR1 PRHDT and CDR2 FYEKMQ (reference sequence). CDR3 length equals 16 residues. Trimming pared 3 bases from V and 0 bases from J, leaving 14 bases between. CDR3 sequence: CASSLWQKNYQETQYF. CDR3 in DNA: TGTGCCAGCAGCTTGTGGCAGAAAAATTACCAAGAGACCCAGTACTTC.

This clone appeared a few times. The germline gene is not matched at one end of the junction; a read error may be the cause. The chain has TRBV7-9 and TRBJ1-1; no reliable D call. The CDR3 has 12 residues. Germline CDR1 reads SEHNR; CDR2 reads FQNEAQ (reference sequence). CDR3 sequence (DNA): TGTTCCAGCAGCTTGTTTCAGACTGAAGCTTTCTTT. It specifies CSSSLFQTEAFF.

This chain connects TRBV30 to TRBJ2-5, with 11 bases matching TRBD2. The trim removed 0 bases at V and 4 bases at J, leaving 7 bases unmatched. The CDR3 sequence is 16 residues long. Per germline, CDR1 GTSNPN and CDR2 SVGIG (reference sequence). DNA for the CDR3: TGTGCCTGGAGTGTACCCTATAGCGGGGGGGTAGAGACCCAGTACTTC. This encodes CAWSVPYSGGVETQYF.

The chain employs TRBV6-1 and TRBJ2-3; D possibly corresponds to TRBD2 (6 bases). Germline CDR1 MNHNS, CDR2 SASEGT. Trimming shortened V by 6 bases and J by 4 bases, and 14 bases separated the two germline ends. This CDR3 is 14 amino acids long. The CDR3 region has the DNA TGTGCCAGCAGAGGAGGGACGCTTCCAGATACGCAGTATTTT. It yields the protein CASRGGTLPDTQYF.

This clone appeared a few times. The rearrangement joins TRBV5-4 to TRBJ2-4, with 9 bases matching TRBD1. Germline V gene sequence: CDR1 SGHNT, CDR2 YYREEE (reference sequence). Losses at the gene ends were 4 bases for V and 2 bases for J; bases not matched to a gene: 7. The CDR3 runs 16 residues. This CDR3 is CASSGDRERPKNIQYF. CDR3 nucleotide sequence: TGTGCCAGCAGCGGGGACAGGGAAAGGCCCAAAAACATTCAGTACTTC.

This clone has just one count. CDR3 region: CASSLGGAGSYEQYV. The CDR3 DNA sequence: TGTGCCAGCAGCTTAGGGGGGGCCGGCTCCTACGAGCAGTACGTC. V and J are TRBV5-4 and TRBJ2-7; D may be TRBD2 (7 bases). This CDR3 region has 15 residues. Germline V gene lookup returns CDR1 SGHNT and CDR2 YYREEE (reference sequence). V lost 2 bases and J 0 bases, leaving 12 bases between the germline ends.

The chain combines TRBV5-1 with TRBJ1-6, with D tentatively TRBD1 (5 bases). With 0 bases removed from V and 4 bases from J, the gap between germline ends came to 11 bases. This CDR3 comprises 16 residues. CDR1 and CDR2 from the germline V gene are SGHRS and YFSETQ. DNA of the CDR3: TGCGCCAGCAGCTTGGCAGGGCCTGGTTATAATTCACCCCTCCACTTT. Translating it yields CASSLAGPGYNSPLHF.

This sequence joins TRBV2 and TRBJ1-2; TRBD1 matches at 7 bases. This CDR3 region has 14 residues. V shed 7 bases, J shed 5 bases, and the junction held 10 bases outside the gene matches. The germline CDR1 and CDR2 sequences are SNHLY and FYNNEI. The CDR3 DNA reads TGTGCCAGCACCATCGGACAGGTCTCTTATGGCTACACCTTC. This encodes CASTIGQVSYGYTF.

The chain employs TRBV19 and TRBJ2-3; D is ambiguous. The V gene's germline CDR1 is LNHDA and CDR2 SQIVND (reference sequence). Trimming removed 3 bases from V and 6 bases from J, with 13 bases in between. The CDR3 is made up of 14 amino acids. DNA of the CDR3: TGTGCCAGTAGTATGCTGGGCCGCCAGGATACGCAGTATTTT. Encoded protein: CASSMLGRQDTQYF.

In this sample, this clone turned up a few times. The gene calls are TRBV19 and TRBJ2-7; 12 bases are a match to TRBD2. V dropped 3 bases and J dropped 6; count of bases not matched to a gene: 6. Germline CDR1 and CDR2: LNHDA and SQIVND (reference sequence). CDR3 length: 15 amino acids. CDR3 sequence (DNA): TGTGCCAGTAGTATCGGACTAGCGGGGTTCGGCGAGCAGTACGTC. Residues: CASSIGLAGFGEQYV.

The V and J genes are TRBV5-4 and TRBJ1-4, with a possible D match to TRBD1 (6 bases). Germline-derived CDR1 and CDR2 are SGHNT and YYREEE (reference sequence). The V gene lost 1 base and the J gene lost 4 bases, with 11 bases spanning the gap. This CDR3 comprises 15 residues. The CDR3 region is CASSLLGQINEKLFF. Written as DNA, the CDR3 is TGTGCCAGCAGCTTGTTAGGACAGATTAATGAAAAACTGTTTTTT.

The CDR3 loop is CASSLGTGEEKLFF. CDR3 coding DNA: TGTGCCAGCAGCTTGGGGACAGGGGAGGAAAAACTGTTTTTT. The chain joins TRBV5-4 to TRBJ1-4; 9 bases map to TRBD1. The CDR3 sequence is 14 residues long. Germline loops: CDR1 SGHNT, CDR2 YYREEE (reference sequence). V lost 0 bases, J lost 8 bases, and 2 bases stayed unmatched.